Presented here are 30 T cell receptor beta chains from one specimen sequenced in a study of OX40 agonist ivuxolimab in advanced cancers. This table comes from immunoSEQ multiplex PCR, and its TCRdb copy is limited to in-frame clones, with some not included. The table has under 100,000 clones, 85% to 95% seen once. Sequencing was performed on CD4+ or CD8+ T cells sorted from blood, taken in a trial of the OX40 agonist ivuxolimab. These receptors were taken from an adult with an advanced solid tumor such as melanoma, head and neck, liver or kidney cancer.

The rearrangement uses TRBV5-8 and TRBJ2-1; D perhaps matches TRBD2 (5 bases). Trimming cost V 0 bases and J 5 bases, with 15 bases left between them. The CDR3 loop spans 16 amino acids. CDR1 SGHTS and CDR2 YDEGEE come from the germline V gene. CDR3 bases: TGTGCCAGCAGCTTGGTGCCCATGGAGGTCCACAATGAGCAGTTCTTC. Translating gives CASSLVPMEVHNEQFF. Full variable domain (rest looked up from reference TRBV5-8 and TRBJ2-1): EAGVTQSPTHLIKTRGQQATLRCSPISGHTSVYWYQQALGLGLQFLLWYDEGEERNRGNFPPRFSGRQFPNYSSELNVNALELEDSALYLCASSLVPMEVHNEQFFGPGTRLTVL.

The chain recombines TRBV5-6 with TRBJ1-2; D is unclear. CDR1 and CDR2 (germline): SGHDT, YYEEEE. Trimming pared 3 bases from V and 2 bases from J, leaving 8 bases between. The CDR3 consists of 13 residues. CDR3 loop: CASSSRENYGYTF. In nucleotides, the CDR3 is TGTGCCAGCAGCTCGAGGGAAAACTATGGCTACACCTTC.

The rearrangement links TRBV11-1 to TRBJ1-4; no clear D. Germline CDR1 SGHAT, CDR2 FQDESV (reference sequence). Trimming took 2 bases from V and 4 from J, leaving 11 bases between them. The CDR3 runs to 15 residues. The CDR3 is CASSLSGSNNEKLFF. In DNA, the CDR3 is TGTGCCAGCAGCTTATCTGGGAGTAATAATGAAAAACTGTTTTTT.

J is TRBJ2-5 and V is TRBV6-1; 9 bases line up with TRBD2. CDR3 length equals 17 residues. The J segment lost 5 bases and the V segment lost 3 bases, leaving 13 bases of the junction unmatched. Germline assignment: CDR1 MNHNS and CDR2 SASEGT. The CDR3, as DNA: TGTGCCAGCAGTGACAACCTGCTAGCGGGGTGGGGCGAGACCCAGTACTTC. It translates to CASSDNLLAGWGETQYF.

The CDR3 loop reads CASSVKGGEQFF. The DNA for the CDR3 is TGTGCCAGCAGCGTAAAGGGGGGTGAGCAGTTCTTC. V gene TRBV9 combines with J gene TRBJ2-1; either TRBD1 or TRBD2 may supply D (6 bases each). The CDR3 runs 12 residues. Germline V CDR1 and CDR2: SGDLS, YYNGEE. V lost 1 base, J lost 9 bases, and 8 bases lay in between. The variable domain in full, with the rest retrieved from reference TRBV9 and TRBJ2-1, is DSGVTQTPKHLITATGQRVTLRCSPRSGDLSVYWYQQSLDQGLQFLIQYYNGEERAKGNILERFSAQQFPDLHSELNLSSLELGDSALYFCASSVKGGEQFFGPGTRLTVL.

CDR3 sequence: CASRAGTANTGELFF. The DNA for the CDR3 is TGTGCCAGCAGAGCCGGGACAGCTAACACCGGGGAGCTGTTTTTT. The V call is TRBV2, the J call TRBJ2-2; 7 positions agree with TRBD1. V lost 6 bases, J lost 2 bases, and 6 bases stayed unmatched. Per the germline V gene, CDR1 is SNHLY and CDR2 is FYNNEI. There are 15 residues in the CDR3.

The J gene is TRBJ1-5, the V gene TRBV16, with 8 positions matching TRBD1. Trimming at V came to 4 bases and at J to 5 bases, leaving 1 base not matched to a gene. The germline CDR1 and CDR2 sequences are KGHSY and FQNENV. The length of the CDR3 is 13 residues. The CDR3 region has the DNA TGTGCCAGCAGCCCGACAGGGGATCAGCCCCAGCATTTT. It codes for CASSPTGDQPQHF.

The count of this clone is one. Here the CDR3 reads CASSSTSGSSYNEQFF. The CDR3 DNA follows: TGTGCCAGCAGCTCAACTAGCGGGAGCTCCTACAATGAGCAGTTCTTC. The chain joins TRBV7-9 to TRBJ2-1; the match to TRBD2 covers 11 bases. V was pared by 4 bases and J by 0 bases, with 2 bases of the junction left unmatched. Germline V gives CDR1 SEHNR, CDR2 FQNEAQ (reference sequence). There are 16 residues in the CDR3.

The chain joins TRBV6-5 to TRBJ1-2; D not resolved. With 1 base removed from V and 7 bases from J, the gap between germline ends came to 7 bases. The germline gives CDR1 MNHEY, CDR2 SVGAGI. This CDR3 comprises 12 residues. CDR3 DNA sequence: TGTGCCAGCAGTTACTGGGCGGGTGGCTACACCTTC. Amino acids: CASSYWAGGYTF.

The chain has TRBV27 and TRBJ2-1; 9 nucleotides line up with TRBD2. The CDR3 contains 16 residues. CDR1 and CDR2 (germline): MNHEY, SMNVEV (reference sequence). The V and J ends lost 3 bases and 3 bases, in that order; junction bases with no gene match: 6. CDR3 nucleotides: TGTGCCAGCAGTTTTGCTAGCGGGGCCCTCTACAATGAGCAGTTCTTC. Its protein product is CASSFASGALYNEQFF.

V gene TRBV6-1 combines with J gene TRBJ2-7; D not resolved. Germline V gives CDR1 MNHNS, CDR2 SASEGT. Between the trimmed V and J ends, which lost 3 bases and 7 bases, there was a span of 7 bases. The CDR3 has 11 residues. The CDR3 region is CASSDPLEQYF. In nucleotides, the CDR3 is TGTGCCAGCAGTGACCCCCTAGAGCAGTACTTC.

A remark on this clone: An end of the junction does not agree with germline; a read error may underlie this. The chain combines TRBV27 with TRBJ2-5; D possibly corresponds to TRBD1 (6 bases). The closer fit of TRBJ2-7 to the DNA end suggests the J call may be wrong. The germline gives CDR1 MNHEY, CDR2 SMNVEV (reference sequence). This CDR3 region has 15 residues. The CDR3 DNA reads as TGTGCCAGCAGTTTATCGCGGACAGTATCCTTCGAGCAGTACTTC. Translating gives CASSLSRTVSFEQYF.

For this clone: The junction departs from germline at one end; a sequencing error may be responsible. V is TRBV20-1 and J is TRBJ1-4; 7 bases are shared with TRBD1. Per germline, CDR1 DFQATT and CDR2 SNEGSKA (reference sequence). The CDR3 totals 11 residues. The CDR3 region is CSASPETGSLF. The DNA of the CDR3 is TGCAGTGCTAGCCCCGAGACAGGGAGCCTTTTT.

This clone was detected once. This chain connects TRBV11-2 to TRBJ2-3; D remains ambiguous. This CDR3 is built from 15 residues. The germline V gene encodes CDR1 SGHAT and CDR2 FQNNGV. V was clipped by 1 base and J by 1 base, with 9 bases between them. The CDR3 DNA sequence: TGTGCCAGCAGCTTAGTAACCTGGGGCACAGATACGCAGTATTTT. Translation: CASSLVTWGTDTQYF.

The chain recombines TRBV6-6 with TRBJ1-5, with D unclear. CDR3 length equals 14 residues. Trimming cost V 7 bases and J 7 bases, with 17 bases left between them. CDR1 is MNHNY and CDR2 is SVGAGI in the germline V gene (reference sequence). The CDR3 loop reads CASTNRQTGQPQHF. CDR3 bases: TGTGCCAGCACTAACCGACAAACGGGCCAGCCCCAGCATTTT.

The V gene is TRBV9, the J gene TRBJ1-5; TRBD1 matches at 7 bases. This CDR3 spans 15 amino acids. V was clipped by 0 bases and J by 0 bases; unmatched bases: 0. The germline V gene has CDR1 SGDLS and CDR2 YYNGEE. Here the CDR3 reads CASSVEGASNQPQHF. The CDR3 DNA is TGTGCCAGCAGCGTAGAGGGGGCTAGCAATCAGCCCCAGCATTTT.

This rearrangement joins TRBV19 to TRBJ2-7; the match to TRBD1 covers 7 bases. The length of the CDR3 is 16 residues. V was pared by 2 bases and J by 5 bases, with 12 bases of the junction left unmatched. Germline V gene sequence: CDR1 LNHDA, CDR2 SQIVND (reference sequence). The CDR3 region has the DNA TGTGCCAGTAGTATATCGACAGGGACGTGGGCGGACGAGCAGTACTTC. This encodes CASSISTGTWADEQYF.

The rearrangement uses TRBV27 and TRBJ2-1; D is unresolved. The CDR3 sequence is 10 residues long. V was clipped by 8 bases and J by 4 bases, with 3 bases between them. Germline V lookup: CDR1 MNHEY, CDR2 SMNVEV (reference sequence). The chain's CDR3 is CASGYNEQFF. The CDR3 bases are TGTGCCAGCGGATACAATGAGCAGTTCTTC.

The rearrangement uses TRBV6-4 and TRBJ1-5; D gene uncertain. In germline, CDR1 is MRHNA, CDR2 SNTAGT. The germline V and J ends were trimmed by 3 bases and 0 bases, with 6 bases remaining between them. The CDR3 covers 14 residues. The CDR3 loop reads CASSEGYSNQPQHF. DNA of the CDR3: TGTGCCAGCAGTGAGGGATATAGCAATCAGCCCCAGCATTTT.

This chain joins TRBV7-9 and TRBJ2-4; possibly TRBD2 for D (6 bases). This CDR3 is 15 amino acids long. The germline V gene encodes CDR1 SEHNR and CDR2 FQNEAQ (reference sequence). V lost 1 base and J lost 6, with 13 bases in between. The CDR3 protein is CASSLGAGPRNIQYF. The CDR3 coding sequence is TGTGCCAGCAGCTTAGGTGCGGGGCCCCGAAACATTCAGTACTTC. The variable domain in full, completed from reference TRBV7-9 and TRBJ2-4, reads DTGVSQNPRHKITKRGQNVTFRCDPISEHNRLYWYRQTLGQGPEFLTYFQNEAQLEKSRLLSDRFSAERPKGSFSTLEIQRTEQGDSAMYLCASSLGAGPRNIQYFGAGTRLSVL.

The genes are TRBV2 and TRBJ1-1; D is undetermined. This CDR3 region has 12 residues. CDR1 is SNHLY and CDR2 is FYNNEI in the germline V gene. V was pared by 8 bases and J by 4 bases, with 11 bases between. The CDR3 is CASWYEGTEAFF. As DNA, the CDR3 is TGTGCCAGCTGGTATGAAGGCACTGAAGCTTTCTTT. Variable domain in full (rest from reference TRBV2 and TRBJ1-1): EPEVTQTPSHQVTQMGQEVILRCVPISNHLYFYWYRQILGQKVEFLVSFYNNEISEKSEIFDDQFSVERPDGSNFTLKIRSTKLEDSAMYFCASWYEGTEAFFGQGTRLTVV.

This clone occurred once. J is TRBJ2-5 and V is TRBV21-1; the table assigns TRBD1, which was not confirmed against the DNA. TRBV21-1 is given as a pseudogene. This CDR3 contains 17 residues. The CDR3 nucleotides read TGTGCCAGCAGCAAAGCGGAGGGGAGACAGGGAGAAGAGACCCAGTACTTC. Its translation is CASSKAEGRQGEETQYF.

The V gene is TRBV5-1, the J gene TRBJ1-5; a possible D gene is TRBD1 (6 bases). Germline V lookup: CDR1 SGHRS, CDR2 YFSETQ. Trimming stripped 0 bases from V and 7 bases from J, with 11 bases between. This CDR3 is built from 14 residues. CDR3 DNA sequence: TGCGCCAGCAGCTTGGACGGCACAGGGCAGCCCCAGCATTTT. Its protein is CASSLDGTGQPQHF.

The chain carries TRBV27 and TRBJ1-5; 8 nucleotides match TRBD1. V lost 6 bases, J lost 0 bases, and 10 bases stayed unmatched. Looked up from germline, CDR1 is MNHEY and CDR2 is SMNVEV (reference sequence). The CDR3 totals 17 residues. Here the CDR3 reads CASSLSRGPYSNQPQHF. The CDR3 DNA follows: TGTGCCAGCAGCCTAAGCAGGGGGCCCTATAGCAATCAGCCCCAGCATTTT.

This chain joins TRBV13 and TRBJ2-5; D is unclear. Germline V gives CDR1 PRHDT, CDR2 FYEKMQ (reference sequence). The CDR3 loop spans 14 amino acids. The germline V and J ends were trimmed by 6 bases and 1 base, with 12 bases remaining between them. The CDR3 loop is CASSTQVFQETQYF. In DNA, the CDR3 is TGTGCCAGCAGTACCCAGGTGTTCCAAGAGACCCAGTACTTC.

The CDR3 coding sequence is TGTGCCAGCAGTGAAGCCCATGGGGACGGACCTGGGGATACGCAGTATTTT. Its translation: CASSEAHGDGPGDTQYF. The V call is TRBV6-1, the J call TRBJ2-3, with D possibly being TRBD1 or TRBD2 (5 bases each). Trimming pared 0 bases from V and 6 bases from J, leaving 19 bases between. The CDR3 consists of 17 residues. The germline V gene encodes CDR1 MNHNS and CDR2 SASEGT.

This sequence joins TRBV7-2 and TRBJ2-1; D is ambiguous. CDR1 and CDR2 (germline): SGHTA, FQGNSA. This CDR3 is built from 17 residues. Trimming cost V 1 base and J 0 bases, with 13 bases left between them. The CDR3 DNA is TGTGCCAGCAGCTTAGTAACCGGGCCTAGCTCCTACAATGAGCAGTTCTTC. It specifies CASSLVTGPSSYNEQFF.

The chain carries TRBV19 and TRBJ1-1; D is unclear. V was trimmed by 1 base and J by 1 base, leaving 4 bases between them. Germline V lookup: CDR1 LNHDA, CDR2 SQIVND (reference sequence). This CDR3 is 13 amino acids long. The CDR3 reads CASSIAPNTEAFF. The CDR3 nucleotides are TGTGCCAGTAGTATAGCCCCGAACACTGAAGCTTTCTTT.

The chain has TRBV11-2 and TRBJ1-4; D unresolved. There are 15 residues in the CDR3. The germline gives CDR1 SGHAT, CDR2 FQNNGV. The ends were cut back, 1 base at V and 2 bases at J, with 8 bases in the middle. CDR3: CASSLVRQTNEKLFF. CDR3 bases: TGTGCCAGCAGCTTAGTGCGGCAGACTAATGAAAAACTGTTTTTT.

The rearrangement joins TRBV2 to TRBJ1-5; 7 nucleotides align to TRBD1. V shed 9 bases, J shed 2 bases, and the junction held 7 bases outside the gene matches. The CDR3 is 14 amino acids. Germline assignment: CDR1 SNHLY and CDR2 FYNNEI. The CDR3 nucleotides read TGTGCCAGGGCCCCCCAGGGGGGCAATCAGCCCCAGCATTTT. Protein product: CARAPQGGNQPQHF.